Here is one T cell receptor (beta chain) with its context. Antigen unknown. The record originates from a study of persistence of HIV-infected CD4 T cells. This was the immunoSEQ version 4 assay in survey mode. Data came from immunoSEQ multiplex PCR; TCRdb stores just in-frame clones and leaves some out. The table has around 9,900 clones, approximately 82% seen once; the top ten hold about 2%. This CDR3 is built from 12 residues. The germline CDR1 and CDR2 sequences are SGHNT and YYREEE (reference sequence). Between the trimmed V and J ends, which lost 2 bases and 8 bases, there was a span of 10 bases. The stimulus was an HIV-1 Gag 15-mer peptide pool, 1 ug/peptide/mL. Responding CD4+ T cells were sorted by upregulation of both CD40 ligand and CD69.

This specimen was CD4+ T cells sorted from PBMCs after roughly 18-hour stimulation, taken from a patient who received antiretroviral therapy. The TCR sequence derives from an adult woman with HIV who was CMV-seropositive. The chain employs TRBV5-4 and TRBJ1-1; D might be TRBD1 (6 bases). CDR3 in DNA: TGTGCCAGCAGCTTTGAGGGGGGGGAAGCTTTCTTT. This sequence encodes CASSFEGGEAFF. Complete variable domain (other parts from reference TRBV5-4 and TRBJ1-1): ETGVTQSPTHLIKTRGQQVTLRCSSQSGHNTVSWYQQALGQGPQFIFQYYREEENGRGNFPPRFSGLQFPNYSSELNVNALELDDSALYLCASSFEGGEAFFGQGTRLTVV.